This passage covers 29 T cell receptor beta chains from one sample sequenced in a study of cytomegalovirus exposure and HLA in healthy donors. PCR used 60 Vbeta primers and 13 Jbeta primers. The data were produced by immunoSEQ multiplex PCR, yet TCRdb's version contains in-frame clones alone and is incomplete. The table lists 60,000 to 70,000 clones, 70% to 80% of them singletons. Sequencing was done on a sample of PBMCs. These receptor sequences come from a man between 50 and 59 years old in good health and CMV-seronegative.

DNA for the CDR3: TGTGCCAGCAGCCGTCAGGGATCATCCGGCGAGCAGTACTTC. It translates to CASSRQGSSGEQYF. The V and J genes are TRBV7-9 and TRBJ2-7; tentative D call: TRBD1 (5 bases). There are 14 residues in the CDR3. Germline V gives CDR1 SEHNR, CDR2 FQNEAQ (reference sequence). Trimming shortened V by 5 bases and J by 6 bases, and 17 bases separated the two germline ends.

This clone appeared once. The chain recombines TRBV25-1 with TRBJ2-1; D is uncertain. Germline V gives CDR1 MGHDK, CDR2 SYGVNS. The CDR3 extends over 11 amino acids. Trimming removed 7 bases at V and 8 bases at J, with 9 bases between. The CDR3, as DNA: TGTGCCAGCAAATTTGGCCATGAGCAGTTCTTC. This encodes CASKFGHEQFF.

This chain connects TRBV4-2 to TRBJ2-5, with D perhaps matching TRBD2 (6 bases). The CDR3 spans 15 residues. CDR1 is LGHNA, CDR2 YNFKEQ, per germline. Between the trimmed V and J ends, which lost 0 bases and 5 bases, there was a span of 13 bases. In nucleotides, the CDR3 is TGTGCCAGCAGCCAAGAGAACGGAGGGAGGGAGACCCAGTACTTC. The encoded protein is CASSQENGGRETQYF.

This clone showed up just once. This chain joins TRBV4-1 and TRBJ2-1, with a weak D call TRBD2 (7 bases). The V and J ends lost 4 bases and 0 bases respectively, with 13 bases between them. The CDR3 totals 16 residues. CDR1 is MGHRA, CDR2 YSYEKL, per germline. CDR3 loop: CASSLGGAGSYNEQFF. Written as DNA, the CDR3 is TGCGCCAGCAGCCTAGGGGGGGCTGGCTCCTACAATGAGCAGTTCTTC.

The chain couples TRBV29-1 to TRBJ2-7; 8 bases fit TRBD2. The germline gives CDR1 SQVTM, CDR2 ANQGSEA. CDR3 size: 14 residues. The V segment lost 6 bases and the J segment 1 base; nucleotides outside the gene matches: 8. The DNA of the CDR3 is TGCAGCGTGAGGTCTAGCGGGCCATCCTACGAGCAGTACTTC. Amino acids: CSVRSSGPSYEQYF.

The genes are TRBV29-1 and TRBJ1-1; D is ambiguous. V was trimmed by 7 bases and J by 1 base, leaving 10 bases between them. Germline V gene lookup returns CDR1 SQVTM and CDR2 ANQGSEA. CDR3 length equals 12 residues. The CDR3 is CSAQPRNTEAFF. The DNA for the CDR3 is TGCAGCGCTCAACCGAGGAACACTGAAGCTTTCTTT.

This chain connects TRBV23-1 to TRBJ2-1, with 10 positions matching TRBD1. TRBV23-1 has ORF status, its function being uncertain. J gave up 14 bases and V 6 bases, and 16 bases lay outside the gene matches. The CDR3 has 15 amino acids. CDR3 loop: CASRNRDRGRNRKFF. CDR3 nucleotides: TGCGCCAGCAGGAACCGGGACAGGGGACGAAATAGGAAGTTCTTC.

This clone was seen a handful of times. The genes are TRBV2 and TRBJ2-1, with 7 nucleotides matching TRBD1. The J segment lost 7 bases and the V segment lost 4 bases, leaving 4 bases of the junction unmatched. The CDR3 consists of 13 residues. Looked up from germline, CDR1 is SNHLY and CDR2 is FYNNEI. CDR3 bases: TGTGCCAGCAGTGTCGACAGGGTTAATGAGCAGTTCTTC. Protein sequence: CASSVDRVNEQFF.

The V and J genes are TRBV5-6 and TRBJ2-7; 7 bases map to TRBD1. The CDR3 sequence is 13 residues long. The trim removed 2 bases at V and 7 bases at J, leaving 6 bases unmatched. Germline CDR1 and CDR2: SGHDT and YYEEEE. In nucleotides, the CDR3 is TGTGCCAGCAGCTTCGACAGGGTGGGGGAGCAGTACTTC. It encodes CASSFDRVGEQYF.

The chain has TRBV30 and TRBJ2-7, with D perhaps matching TRBD1 (6 bases). Germline CDR1 is GTSNPN and CDR2 is SVGIG (reference sequence). V gave up 5 bases and J gave up 0 bases, with 8 bases separating them. CDR3 length equals 12 residues. The CDR3 is CAWGDNSYEQYF. CDR3 coding DNA: TGTGCCTGGGGGGACAACTCCTACGAGCAGTACTTC. The variable domain in full, completed from reference TRBV30 and TRBJ2-7, reads SQTIHQWPATLVQPVGSPLSLECTVEGTSNPNLYWYRQAAGRGLQLLFYSVGIGQISSEVPQNLSASRPQDRQFILSSKKLLLSDSGFYLCAWGDNSYEQYFGPGTRLTVT.

The chain is built from TRBV2 and TRBJ2-1, with TRBD1 matching over 7 bases. J lost 9 bases, V lost 2 bases, and 10 bases had no gene match. Germline V CDR1 and CDR2: SNHLY, FYNNEI. This CDR3 has 15 residues. Here the CDR3 DNA reads TGTGCCAGCAGTGAAACACCAGGGGGATTAGGTGAGCAGTTCTTC. Amino acid sequence: CASSETPGGLGEQFF. The whole variable domain, filled in from reference TRBV2 and TRBJ2-1, reads EPEVTQTPSHQVTQMGQEVILRCVPISNHLYFYWYRQILGQKVEFLVSFYNNEISEKSEIFDDQFSVERPDGSNFTLKIRSTKLEDSAMYFCASSETPGGLGEQFFGPGTRLTVL.

The chain combines TRBV5-1 with TRBJ1-2; maybe TRBD1 (6 bases). This CDR3 is built from 13 residues. CDR1 is SGHRS and CDR2 is YFSETQ in the germline V gene. Trimming removed 2 bases at V and 2 bases at J, with 7 bases between. The CDR3 DNA reads TGCGCCAGCAGCTTCCAGGGGAACTATGGCTACACCTTC. This gives the protein CASSFQGNYGYTF. The whole variable domain, filled in from reference TRBV5-1 and TRBJ1-2, reads KAGVTQTPRYLIKTRGQQVTLSCSPISGHRSVSWYQQTPGQGLQFLFEYFSETQRNKGNFPGRFSGRQFSNSRSEMNVSTLELGDSALYLCASSFQGNYGYTFGSGTRLTVV.

This chain connects TRBV7-2 to TRBJ1-1; 12 nucleotides align to TRBD1. The CDR3 is 19 residues long. The J segment lost 1 base and the V segment lost 3 bases, leaving 12 bases of the junction unmatched. CDR1 and CDR2 (germline): SGHTA, FQGNSA. This chain's CDR3 is CASSLSNRPGQGANTEAFF. CDR3 DNA: TGTGCCAGCAGCTTGTCTAACCGACCGGGACAGGGGGCGAACACTGAAGCTTTCTTT.

The chain couples TRBV5-1 to TRBJ1-1, with D perhaps TRBD1 (5 bases). Germline V gene sequence: CDR1 SGHRS, CDR2 YFSETQ. V lost 0 bases to trimming and J lost 1 base, with 10 bases between them. There are 15 residues in the CDR3. Written as DNA, the CDR3 is TGCGCCAGCAGCTTGGTGGGGGGTAAGAACACTGAAGCTTTCTTT. This translates into CASSLVGGKNTEAFF.

The chain carries TRBV27 and TRBJ2-7; 12 bases line up with TRBD2. Trimming cost V 8 bases and J 4 bases; bases outside gene matches: 6. This CDR3 contains 14 residues. The V gene's germline CDR1 is MNHEY and CDR2 SMNVEV (reference sequence). CDR3: CASRVLAGGYEQYF. The CDR3 DNA sequence: TGTGCCAGCCGTGTTCTAGCGGGAGGGTACGAGCAGTACTTC.

This chain links TRBV5-1 with TRBJ2-1; 11 nucleotides match TRBD2. In germline, CDR1 is SGHRS, CDR2 YFSETQ. The trim removed 4 bases at V and 8 bases at J, leaving 11 bases unmatched. The length of the CDR3 is 16 residues. DNA for the CDR3: TGCGCCAGCAGCGCCCGGACTAGCGGGCCTTCGGATGAGCAGTTCTTC. Residues: CASSARTSGPSDEQFF.

CDR3 amino acids: CASSARGQGMIRGEKLFF. As DNA, the CDR3 is TGTGCCAGCAGCGCCCGGGGACAGGGCATGATTAGAGGTGAAAAACTGTTTTTT. The chain combines TRBV11-2 with TRBJ1-4, with 9 bases that match TRBD1. This CDR3 comprises 18 residues. V shed 5 bases and J 7 bases; nucleotides not matched to a gene: 17. Germline assignment: CDR1 SGHAT and CDR2 FQNNGV.

The J gene is TRBJ1-2, the V gene TRBV27; 7 positions agree with TRBD1. CDR1 and CDR2 from the germline V gene are MNHEY and SMNVEV (reference sequence). Trimming cost V 7 bases and J 8 bases; bases outside gene matches: 16. The CDR3 covers 15 residues. Here the CDR3 reads CASKLGAGGTRGYTF. As DNA, the CDR3 is TGTGCCAGCAAGTTAGGGGCAGGGGGGACCCGGGGCTACACCTTC.

The rearrangement joins TRBV7-9 to TRBJ2-7, with 7 positions matching TRBD2. The CDR3 runs 16 residues. Per germline, CDR1 SEHNR and CDR2 FQNEAQ (reference sequence). The V gene end was trimmed by 3 bases and the J gene end by 3 bases; junction bases not matched to a gene: 11. This chain's CDR3 is CASSFGLTSASYEQYF. DNA for the CDR3: TGTGCCAGCAGCTTCGGTCTTACTAGCGCGAGCTACGAGCAGTACTTC.

The chain has TRBV30 and TRBJ1-2; D gene ambiguous. Germline CDR1 GTSNPN, CDR2 SVGIG (reference sequence). The CDR3 spans 14 residues. Trimming removed 3 bases from V and 7 bases from J, with 18 bases in between. The CDR3 DNA is TGTGCCTGGAGCATAACCGGGATGAAGGGTGGCTACACCTTC. As protein: CAWSITGMKGGYTF. Drawing the rest from reference TRBV30 and TRBJ1-2, the complete variable domain is SQTIHQWPATLVQPVGSPLSLECTVEGTSNPNLYWYRQAAGRGLQLLFYSVGIGQISSEVPQNLSASRPQDRQFILSSKKLLLSDSGFYLCAWSITGMKGGYTFGSGTRLTVV.

This clone has only a few counts. The chain carries TRBV10-1 and TRBJ1-1; D not resolved. The germline V gene has CDR1 WNHNN and CDR2 SYGVQD (reference sequence). The ends were cut back, 1 base at V and 1 base at J, with 7 bases in the middle. The CDR3 has 14 amino acids. CDR3 amino acids: CASSEWRANTEAFF. The CDR3 DNA sequence: TGCGCCAGCAGTGAGTGGAGGGCGAACACTGAAGCTTTCTTT.

This sequence joins TRBV6-5 and TRBJ2-7, with D maybe TRBD2 (5 bases). Trimming took off 4 bases at V and 4 bases at J, with 11 bases between the two ends. This CDR3 is built from 13 residues. Germline V gene sequence: CDR1 MNHEY, CDR2 SVGAGI. CDR3 sequence: CASSSRVTYEQYF. The DNA of the CDR3 is TGTGCCAGCAGTTCGCGGGTGACATACGAGCAGTACTTC.

The chain employs TRBV18 and TRBJ1-2; perhaps TRBD1 as D (5 bases). The germline V gene has CDR1 KGHSH and CDR2 LQKENI. Deletions cut 3 bases from V and 5 bases from J, with 10 bases between. The CDR3 extends over 13 amino acids. CDR3 bases: TGTGCCAGCTCACCGGATGGGGGGTATGGCTACACCTTC. Encoded protein: CASSPDGGYGYTF.

The chain couples TRBV14 to TRBJ1-1; D unclear. Germline lookup yields CDR1 SGHDN and CDR2 FVKESK. The ends were cut back, 0 bases at V and 4 bases at J, with 9 bases in the middle. The CDR3 is 14 residues long. CDR3 sequence: CASSQDQEVTEAFF. CDR3 DNA: TGTGCCAGCAGCCAAGATCAGGAGGTCACTGAAGCTTTCTTT.

This clone was observed a few times. The V call is TRBV5-4, the J call TRBJ1-2; D is unclear. The CDR3 loop spans 13 amino acids. Germline values: CDR1 SGHNT, CDR2 YYREEE (reference sequence). V dropped 1 base and J dropped 8 bases, with 12 bases sitting between them. The CDR3 bases are TGTGCCAGCAGCTTGTCTCTGGCGCGGGGCTACACCTTC. Protein product: CASSLSLARGYTF.

V is TRBV10-2 and J is TRBJ1-1; possible D gene TRBD1, 6 bases. From germline, CDR1 is WSHSY and CDR2 SAAADI. The CDR3 consists of 15 residues. Trimming took 3 bases from V and 4 from J, leaving 15 bases between them. The CDR3 protein is CASSEGGGRRTEAFF. CDR3 bases: TGCGCCAGCAGTGAAGGTGGGGGCAGGCGCACTGAAGCTTTCTTT.

The rearrangement links TRBV10-3 to TRBJ1-2, with D possibly matching TRBD1 (5 bases). The CDR3 loop spans 14 amino acids. The ends were cut back, 3 bases at V and 4 bases at J, with 12 bases in the middle. Per the germline V gene, CDR1 is ENHRY and CDR2 is SYGVKD. Here the CDR3 reads CAISEGVTAYGYTF. Here the CDR3 DNA reads TGTGCCATCAGTGAAGGGGTGACGGCCTATGGCTACACCTTC.

The V gene is TRBV7-9, the J gene TRBJ2-7, with D possibly matching TRBD2 (6 bases). V lost 0 bases to trimming and J lost 3 bases, with 6 bases between them. The CDR3 loop spans 13 amino acids. Germline assignment: CDR1 SEHNR and CDR2 FQNEAQ (reference sequence). CDR3 nucleotide sequence: TGTGCCAGCAGCTTAGCCGGGGGCTACGAGCAGTACTTC. Translating it yields CASSLAGGYEQYF.

The genes are TRBV6-6 and TRBJ1-6, with D unclear. CDR3 length: 14 residues. Trimming cost V 5 bases and J 5 bases, with 10 bases left between them. Germline V gene sequence: CDR1 MNHNY, CDR2 SVGAGI (reference sequence). Here the CDR3 DNA reads TGTGCCAGCAGTGTGACCGGGGATAATTCACCCCTCCACTTT. This gives the protein CASSVTGDNSPLHF.